A single sample gave rise to the 28 T cell receptor beta chains below, sequenced in a study of post-analysis software for immune sequencing data. Overall study findings and caveats: Patients showed TRBV5-6, TRBV5-1 and TRBV20-1 among five TRBV segments more frequent than in controls.

Their antigens remain unidentified. Sequencing libraries made from TCR beta cDNA carried unique molecular identifiers. TCRdb ran MiXCR on the PCR reads and lists one entry per CDR3 protein. The sample yields about 820,000 distinct CDR3 sequences, roughly 50% seen once. Input material: blood. Source of these receptors: a girl between 10 and 17 years old with multiple sclerosis.

The V and J genes are TRBV12-3 or TRBV12-4 and TRBJ2-5; a possible D gene is TRBD2 (6 bases). The closer fit of TRBJ2-7 to the DNA end suggests the J call may be wrong. The CDR3 totals 15 residues. As DNA, the CDR3 is TGTGCCAGCAGTTTGTGGGCGCAGGGAGGTCACGAGCAGTACTTC. It yields the protein CASSLWAQGGHEQYF.

The table lists this clonotype with a count of one. The chain has TRBV5-6 and TRBJ2-7, with 7 bases lining up with TRBD2. This CDR3 is built from 15 residues. The V gene end was trimmed by 7 bases and the J gene end by 4 bases; junction bases not matched to a gene: 14. From germline, CDR1 is SGHDT and CDR2 YYEEEE. The CDR3 sequence: CASREQGGRGYEQYF. In nucleotides, the CDR3 is TGTGCCAGCCGGGAGCAGGGAGGGAGGGGTTACGAGCAGTACTTC.

This clonotype was detected a few times. This chain links TRBV3-1 with TRBJ2-4; D call uncertain. The J call may not be correct, given that the DNA end is closer to TRBJ2-5. Germline V lookup: CDR1 LGHDT, CDR2 YNNKEL (reference sequence). This CDR3 is 15 amino acids long. CDR3 sequence (DNA): TGTGCCAGCAGCGATAATATGGCGGACCAAGAGACCCAGTACTTC. This encodes CASSDNMADQETQYF.

With regard to this clonotype: At one boundary the junction diverges from the germline segment, which might be a read error. V usage is TRBV4-1 and J usage is TRBJ2-1, with unresolved D. CDR3 length: 15 residues. Germline CDR1 MGHRA, CDR2 YSYEKL. CDR3 DNA: TGCGCCAGCACGGATATAGGGTACTCCAACAATGAGCAGTTCTTC. Translating gives CASTDIGYSNNEQFF.

This chain uses TRBV10-3 with TRBJ2-7, with 15 nucleotides matching TRBD2. Trimming took 5 bases from V and 1 from J; bases not matched to a gene: 6. Germline V gene data show CDR1 as ENHRY and CDR2 as SYGVKD. The CDR3 extends over 17 amino acids. In nucleotides, the CDR3 is TGTGCCATCAGTCTGGGGGGGACTAGCGGGAGGTCCTACGAGCAGTACTTC. Translated: CAISLGGTSGRSYEQYF.

V is TRBV12-3 or TRBV12-4 and J is TRBJ2-3; perhaps TRBD2 as D (6 bases). The CDR3 runs to 15 residues. Trimming pared 5 bases from V and 2 bases from J, leaving 14 bases between. CDR3 sequence: CASSPLGLPTDTQYF. The CDR3 DNA follows: TGTGCCAGCAGTCCTCTCGGACTACCCACAGATACGCAGTATTTT.

The V call is TRBV7-2, the J call TRBJ2-1; 7 bases align to TRBD1. The CDR3 covers 15 residues. V trimming: 5 bases; J trimming: 7 bases; junction bases outside the gene matches: 11. CDR1 and CDR2 from the germline V gene are SGHTA and FQGNSA. CDR3 DNA: TGTGCCAGCAGCCAACAGGACAGGTTGGGGAATGAGCAGTTCTTC. It is translated as CASSQQDRLGNEQFF.

CDR3 sequence (DNA): TGTGCCAGCAGCGTAGAGGTAGACACCCCGAATAACTATGGCTACACCTTC. Amino acids: CASSVEVDTPNNYGYTF. This chain links TRBV9 with TRBJ1-2; D is ambiguous. Trimming pared 0 bases from V and 1 base from J, leaving 16 bases between. Germline V lookup: CDR1 SGDLS, CDR2 YYNGEE. This CDR3 is 17 amino acids long.

This clonotype has only a few counts. The chain couples TRBV29-1 to TRBJ2-7; possible D gene TRBD1, 6 bases. V was clipped by 6 bases and J by 0 bases, with 15 bases between them. This CDR3 is built from 14 residues. Germline V lookup: CDR1 SQVTM, CDR2 ANQGSEA. CDR3 sequence: CSVDTGISSYEQYF. The CDR3 DNA follows: TGCAGCGTGGATACAGGGATAAGCTCCTACGAGCAGTACTTC.

This clonotype came up a few times. This chain joins TRBV29-1 and TRBJ2-7; D is unclear. CDR1 and CDR2 (germline): SQVTM, ANQGSEA. CDR3 size: 13 residues. The V gene lost 1 base and the J gene lost 2 bases, with 9 bases spanning the gap. CDR3 region: CSVEGQLPYEQYF. In nucleotides, the CDR3 is TGCAGCGTTGAAGGTCAGCTACCCTACGAGCAGTACTTC.

The rearrangement links TRBV30 to TRBJ2-1; D not certain. The CDR3 loop spans 14 amino acids. Trimming pared 3 bases from V and 3 bases from J, leaving 12 bases between. Germline V gene lookup returns CDR1 GTSNPN and CDR2 SVGIG (reference sequence). CDR3 region: CAWRRLGSYNEQFF. CDR3 bases: TGTGCCTGGAGGCGGCTAGGAAGCTACAATGAGCAGTTCTTC.

The chain couples TRBV7-2 to TRBJ2-7, with D possibly being TRBD2 (5 bases). The CDR3 consists of 13 residues. Germline V lookup: CDR1 SGHTA, CDR2 FQGNSA. V gave up 7 bases and J gave up 5 bases, with 15 bases separating them. CDR3 sequence (DNA): TGTGCCAGCAAGGAGGCGGTATACCACGAGCAGTACTTC. Its translation: CASKEAVYHEQYF.

The CDR3 bases are TGCAGCGTTGAGGGTCCTGTACAGGGCCGCTCGGGGGATGGCTACACCTTC. This codes for CSVEGPVQGRSGDGYTF. The chain is built from TRBV29-1 and TRBJ1-2, with D possibly TRBD1 on 6 matching bases. This CDR3 comprises 17 residues. V lost 3 bases and J 6 bases, leaving 26 bases between the germline ends. In germline, CDR1 is SQVTM, CDR2 ANQGSEA. Supplemented by reference TRBV29-1 and TRBJ1-2, the full variable domain reads SAVISQKPSRDICQRGTSLTIQCQVDSQVTMMFWYRQQPGQSLTLIATANQGSEATYESGFVIDKFPISRPNLTFSTLTVSNMSPEDSSIYLCSVEGPVQGRSGDGYTFGSGTRLTVV.

The chain recombines TRBV14 with TRBJ2-3; D is undetermined. Trimming shortened V by 4 bases and J by 0 bases, and 11 bases separated the two germline ends. CDR1 and CDR2 from the germline V gene are SGHDN and FVKESK. This CDR3 is 15 amino acids long. In DNA form, the CDR3 reads TGTGCCAGCAGCCGAAACCTGGGTAGCACAGATACGCAGTATTTT. Encoded protein: CASSRNLGSTDTQYF.

This chain uses TRBV7-8 with TRBJ2-1; D is possibly TRBD1 (7 bases). In germline, CDR1 is SGHVS, CDR2 FQNEAQ. The CDR3 is 15 residues long. The V and J ends lost 5 bases and 8 bases respectively, with 19 bases between them. This CDR3 reads CASSRTGTAGDEQFF. The CDR3, as DNA: TGTGCCAGCAGCCGCACCGGGACAGCGGGCGATGAGCAGTTCTTC. Drawing the rest from reference TRBV7-8 and TRBJ2-1, the complete variable domain is GAGVSQSPRYKVAKRGQDVALRCDPISGHVSLFWYQQALGQGPEFLTYFQNEAQLDKSGLPSDRFFAERPEGSVSTLKIQRTQQEDSAVYLCASSRTGTAGDEQFFGPGTRLTVL.

The chain employs TRBV5-1 and TRBJ1-1, with 11 bases that match TRBD1. The CDR3 has 15 residues. V was clipped by 4 bases and J by 4 bases; unmatched bases: 6. Germline lookup yields CDR1 SGHRS and CDR2 YFSETQ. As DNA, the CDR3 is TGCGCCAGCAGCCATGGACAGGGGGCGCCCACTGAAGCTTTCTTT. This encodes CASSHGQGAPTEAFF.

In the case of this clonotype: The conserved phenylalanine or tryptophan is not found at the CDR3 terminus, so this likely reflects a read error. J is TRBJ1-2 and V is TRBV7-9, with D maybe TRBD1 (5 bases). Germline assignment: CDR1 SEHNR and CDR2 FQNEAQ (reference sequence). The ends were cut back, 1 base at V and 5 bases at J, with 5 bases in the middle. The CDR3 runs to 12 residues. In DNA, the CDR3 is TGTGCCAGCAGCTTAGAGGGGTATGGCTACACCGTC. Its protein product is CASSLEGYGYTV.

V is TRBV4-2 and J is TRBJ2-1; D is unclear. The CDR3 length is 11 residues. The ends were cut back, 5 bases at V and 9 bases at J, with 8 bases in the middle. Germline V CDR1 and CDR2: LGHNA, YNFKEQ. CDR3 loop: CASSEPGEQFF. The CDR3 region has the DNA TGTGCCAGCAGCGAGCCCGGTGAGCAGTTCTTC.

A few counts support this clonotype. In nucleotides, the CDR3 is TGCAGCGTTGTAGGAGCGGGACTAGCTTACAATGAGCAGTACTTC. Translation gives CSVVGAGLAYNEQYF. This sequence joins TRBV29-1 and TRBJ2-7, with 9 bases fitting TRBD2. V was clipped by 4 bases and J by 7 bases; unmatched bases: 14. This CDR3 contains 15 residues. Germline V gene data show CDR1 as SQVTM and CDR2 as ANQGSEA.

This clonotype was picked up many times. The rearrangement links TRBV7-9 to TRBJ2-5; D possibly corresponds to TRBD1 (6 bases). The DNA end is a closer match to TRBJ2-7, so the J assignment may be wrong. This CDR3 has 12 amino acids. Germline-derived CDR1 and CDR2 are SEHNR and FQNEAQ (reference sequence). The CDR3 reads CASSLGGGEQYF. The CDR3 region has the DNA TGTGCCAGCAGCTTAGGAGGGGGCGAGCAGTACTTC.

The chain combines TRBV14 with TRBJ2-7, with 8 nucleotides matching TRBD1. Germline V lookup: CDR1 SGHDN, CDR2 FVKESK. The CDR3 has 17 residues. The V segment lost 3 bases and the J segment 4 bases; nucleotides outside the gene matches: 14. CDR3 nucleotide sequence: TGTGCCAGCAGCCAGCTTGATATAGGACAGGGATATTACGAGCAGTACTTC. Amino acids: CASSQLDIGQGYYEQYF.

The chain employs TRBV6-5 and TRBJ2-7; D may match TRBD1 or TRBD2 (5 bases each). Germline V lookup: CDR1 MNHEY, CDR2 SVGAGI. This CDR3 comprises 16 residues. Deletions cut 0 bases from V and 9 bases from J, with 21 bases between. CDR3 protein: CASSYSSRESYSGQYF. In nucleotides, the CDR3 is TGTGCCAGCAGTTACTCGAGCAGGGAGTCGTATTCGGGGCAGTACTTC.

The chain is built from TRBV12-3 or TRBV12-4 and TRBJ2-1; TRBD1 might be the D (5 bases). The ends were cut back, 6 bases at V and 1 base at J, with 16 bases in the middle. This CDR3 has 16 residues. The CDR3 region is CASSQLRGPSYNEQFF. DNA of the CDR3: TGTGCCAGCAGCCAGTTAAGGGGCCCTTCCTACAATGAGCAGTTCTTC.

This clonotype has ten or more counts. The germline gene is not matched at one end of the junction; a read error may be the cause. The chain combines TRBV5-1 with TRBJ2-7; D is uncertain. Germline-derived CDR1 and CDR2 are SGHRS and YFSETQ. There are 13 residues in the CDR3. The CDR3 DNA is TGTGCCAGCAGTTTAGTGTCTGGCTACGAGCAGTACTTC. It specifies CASSLVSGYEQYF.

The gene calls are TRBV6-1 and TRBJ1-2; TRBD1 agrees at 7 bases. The CDR3 consists of 16 residues. V was clipped by 2 bases and J by 7 bases; unmatched bases: 13. The V gene's germline CDR1 is MNHNS and CDR2 SASEGT. Here the CDR3 reads CASSESVNYRGAGYTF. CDR3 in DNA: TGTGCCAGCAGTGAATCCGTTAACTACAGGGGCGCTGGCTACACCTTC.

CDR3 DNA sequence: TGTGCCAGTAGTACGCTGGGGACAGGGGGCACTGAAGCTTTCTTT. This sequence encodes CASSTLGTGGTEAFF. The chain uses TRBV19 and TRBJ1-1; 11 nucleotides match TRBD1. This CDR3 comprises 15 residues. Looked up from germline, CDR1 is LNHDA and CDR2 is SQIVND (reference sequence). The junction had 5 bases not matched to a gene; V was cut back by 4 bases and J by 4 bases.

V usage is TRBV7-6 and J usage is TRBJ1-5, with D hard to call. CDR1 is SGHVS and CDR2 is FNYEAQ in the germline V gene. The CDR3 runs to 13 residues. With 1 base removed from V and 8 bases from J, the gap between germline ends came to 9 bases. The CDR3 spells CASSLGEWEPQHF. In nucleotides, the CDR3 is TGTGCCAGCAGCTTAGGGGAATGGGAGCCCCAGCATTTT.

This clonotype was seen more than once but under ten times. The gene calls are TRBV10-1 and TRBJ2-7, with 7 nucleotides matching TRBD1. V shed 6 bases, J shed 5 bases, and the junction held 7 bases outside the gene matches. The CDR3 length is 13 residues. CDR1 and CDR2 from the germline V gene are WNHNN and SYGVQD (reference sequence). The chain's CDR3 is CASRGDSSHEQYF. DNA for the CDR3: TGCGCCAGCAGGGGGGACAGCAGCCACGAGCAGTACTTC.